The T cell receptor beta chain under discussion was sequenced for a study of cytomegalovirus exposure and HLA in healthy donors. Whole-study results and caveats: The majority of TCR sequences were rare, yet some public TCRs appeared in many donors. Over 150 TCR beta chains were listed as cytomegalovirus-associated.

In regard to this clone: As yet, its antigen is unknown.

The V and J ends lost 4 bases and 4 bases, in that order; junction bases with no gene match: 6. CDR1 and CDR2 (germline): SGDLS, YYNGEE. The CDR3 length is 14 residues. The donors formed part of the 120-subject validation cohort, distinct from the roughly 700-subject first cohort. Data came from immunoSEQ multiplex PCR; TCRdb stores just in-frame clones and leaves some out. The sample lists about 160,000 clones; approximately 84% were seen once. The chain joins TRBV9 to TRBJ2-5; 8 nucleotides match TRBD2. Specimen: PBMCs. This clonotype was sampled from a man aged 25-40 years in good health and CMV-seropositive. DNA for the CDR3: TGTGCCAGCAGCTCCCATAGCGGGGTAGAGACCCAGTACTTC. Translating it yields CASSSHSGVETQYF.